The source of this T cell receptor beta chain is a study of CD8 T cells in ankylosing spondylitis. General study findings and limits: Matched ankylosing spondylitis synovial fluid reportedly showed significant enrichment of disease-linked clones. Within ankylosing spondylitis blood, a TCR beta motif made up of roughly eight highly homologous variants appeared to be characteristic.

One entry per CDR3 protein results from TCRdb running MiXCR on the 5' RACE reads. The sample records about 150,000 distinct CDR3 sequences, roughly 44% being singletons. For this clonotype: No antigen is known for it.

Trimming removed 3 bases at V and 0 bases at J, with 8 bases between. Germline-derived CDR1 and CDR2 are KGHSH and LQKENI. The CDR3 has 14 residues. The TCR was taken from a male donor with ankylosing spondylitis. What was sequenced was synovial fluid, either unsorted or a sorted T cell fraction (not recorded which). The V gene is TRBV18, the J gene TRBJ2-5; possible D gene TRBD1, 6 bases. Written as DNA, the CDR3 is TGTGCCAGCTCACCCGGGACACACCAAGAGACCCAGTACTTC. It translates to CASSPGTHQETQYF.